The 32 T cell receptor beta chains below all came from one sample that was sequenced in a study of cytomegalovirus exposure and HLA in healthy donors (dated by TCRdb to between 2016 and 2019). Receptor libraries were prepared by the immunoSEQ multiplex PCR assay. For the multiplex PCR, a mixture combining 60 forward primers for TCR Vbeta segments and 13 reverse primers for TCR Jbeta segments was used. The table comes from immuneACCESS by way of TCRdb, which keeps in-frame sequences with V and J called. Part of the clones is missing from these tables; in studies checked, under half for an unresolved V gene and the rest for unknown reasons. The sample table records some 150,000 clones; 81% of these occur just once. In total, the top ten clones hold about 13% of the sample. The sample was PBMCs. The receptors stem from a woman aged 50 to 60 in good health and CMV-seronegative.

The chain carries TRBV7-2 and TRBJ1-4; TRBD1 matches at 7 bases. V lost 5 bases to trimming and J lost 0 bases; unmatched junction nucleotides: 3. This CDR3 comprises 15 residues. In germline, CDR1 is SGHTA, CDR2 FQGNSA. CDR3 sequence: CASSRGTATNEKLFF. Written as DNA, the CDR3 is TGTGCCAGCAGCCGCGGGACAGCAACTAATGAAAAACTGTTTTTT.

On this clone itself: Different DNA sequences within this sample yield the same CDR3. V and J are TRBV7-9 and TRBJ2-3; D may be TRBD2 (6 bases). V gave up 1 base and J gave up 0 bases, with 8 bases separating them. Germline values: CDR1 SEHNR, CDR2 FQNEAQ (reference sequence). The CDR3 contains 15 residues. CDR3: CASSLGGTSTDTQYF. For the CDR3, the DNA is TGTGCCAGCAGCTTAGGGGGGACTAGCACAGATACGCAGTATTTT. The whole variable domain, filled in from reference TRBV7-9 and TRBJ2-3, reads DTGVSQNPRHKITKRGQNVTFRCDPISEHNRLYWYRQTLGQGPEFLTYFQNEAQLEKSRLLSDRFSAERPKGSFSTLEIQRTEQGDSAMYLCASSLGGTSTDTQYFGPGTRLTVL.

The chain carries TRBV11-1 and TRBJ1-1; 10 bases are a match to TRBD1. The length of the CDR3 is 16 residues. The germline gives CDR1 SGHAT, CDR2 FQDESV (reference sequence). J gave up 4 bases and V 2 bases, and 7 bases lay outside the gene matches. CDR3 coding DNA: TGTGCCAGCAGCTTATGGGACAGGGGATCGGGCACTGAAGCTTTCTTT. Amino acid sequence: CASSLWDRGSGTEAFF.

The J gene is TRBJ2-1, the V gene TRBV7-8; TRBD1 is a possible D gene (6 bases). Per the germline V gene, CDR1 is SGHVS and CDR2 is FQNEAQ. CDR3 size: 11 residues. Between the trimmed V and J ends, which lost 6 bases and 6 bases, there was a span of 6 bases. CDR3 in amino acids: CASRGGNEQFF. The CDR3 DNA reads as TGTGCCAGCAGAGGGGGCAATGAGCAGTTCTTC.

V is TRBV10-3 and J is TRBJ2-3; 11 bases are shared with TRBD2. This CDR3 contains 15 residues. The trim removed 5 bases at V and 2 bases at J, leaving 3 bases unmatched. Germline V gene lookup returns CDR1 ENHRY and CDR2 SYGVKD. The DNA of the CDR3 is TGTGCCATCAGTAGACTAGCGGGGCTCACAGATACGCAGTATTTT. Translated: CAISRLAGLTDTQYF.

The genes are TRBV5-4 and TRBJ1-6; 7 bases agree with TRBD1. With 2 bases clipped from V and 7 bases from J, the junction kept 3 bases outside the gene matches. The CDR3 is 14 residues long. Per the germline V gene, CDR1 is SGHNT and CDR2 is YYREEE (reference sequence). CDR3 in amino acids: CASSFEGANSPLHF. Written as DNA, the CDR3 is TGTGCCAGCAGCTTCGAGGGGGCAAATTCACCCCTCCACTTT.

V is TRBV21-1 and J is TRBJ2-7; the table's D call TRBD1 went unverified against the DNA. TRBV21-1 is marked as a pseudogene. The CDR3 has 15 amino acids. The CDR3 bases are TGTGCCAGCAGCTTGGGGACAGGGGGCTTAGTCGAGCAGTACTTC. Its translation: CASSLGTGGLVEQYF.

This clone has only a few counts. Compared with germline, one end of the junction differs, possibly owing to a read error. The V gene is TRBV13, the J gene TRBJ1-4, with a weak D call TRBD1 (5 bases). The CDR3 length is 14 residues. The germline CDR1 and CDR2 sequences are PRHDT and FYEKMQ (reference sequence). In DNA, the CDR3 is TGTGCCAGCAGCTCGACAGCTCTTAATGAAAAATTGTTTTTT. It specifies CASSSTALNEKLFF.

The genes are TRBV19 and TRBJ1-1; D unclear. In germline, CDR1 is LNHDA, CDR2 SQIVND (reference sequence). The CDR3 contains 11 residues. V was trimmed by 5 bases and J by 7 bases, leaving 8 bases between them. As DNA, the CDR3 is TGTGCCAGTAGTCAGGCGTTTGAAGCTTTCTTT. This sequence encodes CASSQAFEAFF.

The chain uses TRBV19 and TRBJ2-7, with D maybe TRBD1 (5 bases). CDR1 is LNHDA, CDR2 SQIVND, per germline (reference sequence). V was clipped by 4 bases and J by 2 bases, with 12 bases between them. There are 14 residues in the CDR3. CDR3 nucleotides: TGTGCCAGTAGTAAGATGACAGCCGCCTACGAGCAGTACTTC. Translated: CASSKMTAAYEQYF. The variable domain in full, completed from reference TRBV19 and TRBJ2-7, reads DGGITQSPKYLFRKEGQNVTLSCEQNLNHDAMYWYRQDPGQGLRLIYYSQIVNDFQKGDIAEGYSVSREKKESFPLTVTSAQKNPTAFYLCASSKMTAAYEQYFGPGTRLTVT.

The chain is built from TRBV6-5 and TRBJ2-1, with 10 bases lining up with TRBD2. V was pared by 3 bases and J by 5 bases, with 4 bases of the junction left unmatched. The CDR3 has 15 residues. Germline V gene lookup returns CDR1 MNHEY and CDR2 SVGAGI. In DNA, the CDR3 is TGTGCCAGCAGTTATGGGACTAGCGCTAACAATGAGCAGTTCTTC. This encodes CASSYGTSANNEQFF.

The CDR3 DNA is TGTGCCAGCACCGGTCAAGCGGGAGGGCCAGAGACCCAGTACTTC. The encoded protein is CASTGQAGGPETQYF. The rearrangement links TRBV7-2 to TRBJ2-5; 10 nucleotides line up with TRBD2. The V segment lost 7 bases and the J segment 4 bases; nucleotides outside the gene matches: 9. Per germline, CDR1 SGHTA and CDR2 FQGNSA. This CDR3 region has 15 residues.

This rearrangement joins TRBV6-6 to TRBJ2-1, with 10 bases that match TRBD2. V lost 0 bases and J lost 6; bases outside the gene matches: 2. This CDR3 has 15 residues. Germline loops: CDR1 MNHNY, CDR2 SVGAGI (reference sequence). Here the CDR3 DNA reads TGTGCCAGCAGTTACTCGTCTAGCGGGAGCAATGAGCAGTTCTTC. Its protein is CASSYSSSGSNEQFF.

This clone was seen only a few times. This sequence joins TRBV6-6 and TRBJ1-2; 11 bases align to TRBD1. The CDR3 consists of 16 residues. Germline lookup yields CDR1 MNHNY and CDR2 SVGAGI (reference sequence). J was trimmed by 3 bases and V by 7 bases; bases with no gene match: 10. The CDR3 DNA reads as TGTGCCAGCATGCGAGGACAGGGGGCAGGGGACTATGGCTACACCTTC. Protein: CASMRGQGAGDYGYTF.

This clone has a handful of counts. The gene calls are TRBV7-9 and TRBJ1-1; TRBD1 might be the D (6 bases). V lost 3 bases and J lost 10, with 18 bases in between. The CDR3 is made up of 14 amino acids. Germline V gene data show CDR1 as SEHNR and CDR2 as FQNEAQ (reference sequence). CDR3 in amino acids: CASSFLGTTGIAFF. Here the CDR3 DNA reads TGTGCCAGCAGCTTTCTGGGCACCACAGGGATAGCTTTCTTT. Filled out from reference TRBV7-9 and TRBJ1-1, the complete variable domain reads DTGVSQNPRHKITKRGQNVTFRCDPISEHNRLYWYRQTLGQGPEFLTYFQNEAQLEKSRLLSDRFSAERPKGSFSTLEIQRTEQGDSAMYLCASSFLGTTGIAFFGQGTRLTVV.

This chain connects TRBV13 to TRBJ2-5, with a possible D match to TRBD2 (6 bases). Deletions cut 5 bases from V and 2 bases from J, with 15 bases between. CDR1 and CDR2 (germline): PRHDT, FYEKMQ (reference sequence). This CDR3 is built from 15 residues. CDR3 bases: TGTGCCAGCAGCCTCGGGGGTCAGGATCAAGAGACCCAGTACTTC. Protein: CASSLGGQDQETQYF.

This clone was seen only once. The chain combines TRBV6-6 with TRBJ1-2, with TRBD1 identical over 7 bases. Trimming at V came to 7 bases and at J to 4 bases, leaving 6 bases not matched to a gene. The CDR3 runs 13 residues. Looked up from germline, CDR1 is MNHNY and CDR2 is SVGAGI (reference sequence). The chain's CDR3 is CASTRDRGYGYTF. CDR3 bases: TGTGCCAGCACCCGGGACAGAGGCTATGGCTACACCTTC.

This chain connects TRBV5-1 to TRBJ1-5; D uncertain. V was cut by 3 bases and J by 3 bases, with 31 bases left in between. CDR3 length: 21 amino acids. Germline loops: CDR1 SGHRS, CDR2 YFSETQ. CDR3 protein: CASSSLGSTIAQELTNQPQHF. The CDR3 nucleotides read TGCGCCAGCAGCTCCCTTGGGTCCACTATAGCGCAGGAACTTACCAATCAGCCCCAGCATTTT. Filled out from reference TRBV5-1 and TRBJ1-5, the complete variable domain reads KAGVTQTPRYLIKTRGQQVTLSCSPISGHRSVSWYQQTPGQGLQFLFEYFSETQRNKGNFPGRFSGRQFSNSRSEMNVSTLELGDSALYLCASSSLGSTIAQELTNQPQHFGDGTRLSIL.

J is TRBJ2-4 and V is TRBV6-5; 10 nucleotides match TRBD1. The CDR3 covers 16 residues. The germline gives CDR1 MNHEY, CDR2 SVGAGI. V gave up 4 bases and J gave up 3 bases; unmatched junction bases: 6. The CDR3 sequence is CASSFGQGESKNIQYF. In DNA, the CDR3 is TGTGCCAGCAGTTTTGGACAGGGGGAGAGCAAAAACATTCAGTACTTC.

The V and J genes are TRBV19 and TRBJ1-5; TRBD1 matches 9 bases. This CDR3 is built from 16 residues. CDR1 is LNHDA, CDR2 SQIVND, per germline (reference sequence). V shed 6 bases, J shed 6 bases, and the junction held 12 bases outside the gene matches. The CDR3 protein is CASRTTKQGARQPQHF. The CDR3 DNA reads TGTGCCAGTAGGACAACCAAACAGGGGGCCCGTCAGCCCCAGCATTTT.

J is TRBJ2-7 and V is TRBV7-2, with no clear D. Trimming cost V 2 bases and J 4 bases, with 6 bases left between them. Germline CDR1 and CDR2: SGHTA and FQGNSA. CDR3 size: 12 residues. The DNA for the CDR3 is TGTGCCAGCAGCTTACGAACTTACGAGCAGTACTTC. This encodes CASSLRTYEQYF.

The chain uses TRBV28 and TRBJ1-5; D remains ambiguous. This CDR3 comprises 16 residues. V lost 6 bases and J 0 bases, leaving 15 bases between the germline ends. Germline CDR1 reads MDHEN; CDR2 reads SYDVKM. As DNA, the CDR3 is TGTGCCAGCAGAATCTCGACGGGGATTAGCAATCAGCCCCAGCATTTT. Translated: CASRISTGISNQPQHF. Variable domain in full (rest from reference TRBV28 and TRBJ1-5): DVKVTQSSRYLVKRTGEKVFLECVQDMDHENMFWYRQDPGLGLRLIYFSYDVKMKEKGDIPEGYSVSREKKERFSLILESASTNQTSMYLCASRISTGISNQPQHFGDGTRLSIL.

The chain couples TRBV28 to TRBJ1-2, with no clear D. The V gene lost 10 bases and the J gene lost 1 base, with 13 bases spanning the gap. CDR1 is MDHEN, CDR2 SYDVKM, per germline. The CDR3 spans 13 residues. The CDR3 DNA is TGTGCCACTCGGTCGGGAGTTAACTATGGCTACACCTTC. Translation gives CATRSGVNYGYTF.

The chain links TRBV5-6 to TRBJ2-6; perhaps TRBD2 as D (6 bases). There are 15 residues in the CDR3. Germline V gene sequence: CDR1 SGHDT, CDR2 YYEEEE. Trimming shortened V by 4 bases and J by 2 bases, and 10 bases separated the two germline ends. CDR3 protein: CASSPWGAGANVLTF. The CDR3 DNA follows: TGTGCCAGCAGCCCATGGGGGGCTGGGGCCAACGTCCTGACTTTC. Full variable domain (missing parts from reference TRBV5-6 and TRBJ2-6): DAGVTQSPTHLIKTRGQQVTLRCSPKSGHDTVSWYQQALGQGPQFIFQYYEEEERQRGNFPDRFSGHQFPNYSSELNVNALLLGDSALYLCASSPWGAGANVLTFGAGSRLTVL.

The chain is built from TRBV29-1 and TRBJ2-7; possibly TRBD2 for D (5 bases). The germline V gene encodes CDR1 SQVTM and CDR2 ANQGSEA. V lost 4 bases and J 0 bases, leaving 13 bases between the germline ends. This CDR3 is 14 amino acids long. In DNA, the CDR3 is TGCAGCGTTGGAGGGCAGAAAAGCTCCTACGAGCAGTACTTC. It is translated as CSVGGQKSSYEQYF.

The gene calls are TRBV4-2 and TRBJ2-1; TRBD2 matches at 12 bases. Germline assignment: CDR1 LGHNA and CDR2 YNFKEQ. V shed 1 base and J 6 bases; nucleotides not matched to a gene: 7. This CDR3 is built from 17 residues. CDR3 nucleotides: TGTGCCAGCAGCCAAGGGGCGCTAGCGGGAGGGGGCAATGAGCAGTTCTTC. Amino acids: CASSQGALAGGGNEQFF.

V usage is TRBV4-1 and J usage is TRBJ2-3; the match to TRBD1 covers 10 bases. CDR3 length: 15 residues. Germline loops: CDR1 MGHRA, CDR2 YSYEKL. V lost 1 base to trimming and J lost 5 bases; unmatched junction nucleotides: 3. Here the CDR3 reads CASSQADRGLDTQYF. CDR3 bases: TGCGCCAGCAGCCAAGCGGACAGGGGGTTAGATACGCAGTATTTT.

The chain joins TRBV28 to TRBJ2-1; TRBD2 is a possible D gene (6 bases). This CDR3 region has 15 residues. The V gene's germline CDR1 is MDHEN and CDR2 SYDVKM. Trimming left V 5 bases short and J 3 bases short, with 14 bases between. The CDR3 coding sequence is TGTGCCAGCAGTCCCCCAGGCGGGAACTACAATGAGCAGTTCTTC. Translating gives CASSPPGGNYNEQFF.

V and J are TRBV13 and TRBJ1-2, with TRBD1 identical over 7 bases. Losses at the gene ends were 4 bases for V and 7 bases for J; bases not matched to a gene: 3. CDR1 and CDR2 from the germline V gene are PRHDT and FYEKMQ (reference sequence). The CDR3 extends over 12 amino acids. CDR3 nucleotide sequence: TGTGCCAGCAGCTCGACAGGGAGTGGCTACACCTTC. Residues: CASSSTGSGYTF.

The rearrangement links TRBV25-1 to TRBJ1-5, with D possibly matching TRBD1 (6 bases). The CDR3 sequence is 14 residues long. CDR1 MGHDK and CDR2 SYGVNS come from the germline V gene. V shed 4 bases and J shed 7 bases, with 14 bases lying between them. The CDR3 sequence: CASSAGGAWQPQHF. CDR3 DNA sequence: TGTGCCAGCAGTGCGGGGGGCGCGTGGCAGCCCCAGCATTTT.

This rearrangement joins TRBV7-6 to TRBJ2-7, with D perhaps TRBD1 (6 bases). CDR1 SGHVS and CDR2 FNYEAQ come from the germline V gene. The CDR3 contains 14 residues. V dropped 5 bases and J dropped 6 bases, with 17 bases sitting between them. The CDR3 DNA reads as TGTGCCAGCAGCCGGGGACACCCAGGAGTCGAGCAGTACTTC. Its translation: CASSRGHPGVEQYF.

This rearrangement joins TRBV6-6 to TRBJ2-5, with TRBD1 as a possible D gene (5 bases). Germline CDR1 reads MNHNY; CDR2 reads SVGAGI (reference sequence). Between the trimmed V and J ends, which lost 6 bases and 2 bases, there was a span of 7 bases. The CDR3 sequence is 12 residues long. CDR3 in DNA: TGTGCCAGCAGGCGACAGCAAGAGACCCAGTACTTC. This translates into CASRRQQETQYF.